This record concerns one T cell receptor (beta chain) sequence. The entry originates in a study of blood T cell repertoires in COVID-19. Study as a whole: There were acute and convalescent COVID-19 samples, and they came from the United States, Italy and Spain. The analysed material was cDNA or gDNA that came from T cells, B-cell-depleted T cells, or PBMCs.

Participants came from fewer than 25 US areas, aged about 18 to 89 years. As originally analysed: Cell counts per sample came from amplifying reference gene primers. Repertoires were generated with immunoSEQ multiplex PCR, while TCRdb's copy carries only in-frame clones and drops some. V, J and clone size were drawn from that table, and D and trimming were deduced from the DNA. The sample includes some 360,000 clones, 88% of them seen just once. V shed 8 bases and J 3 bases; nucleotides not matched to a gene: 12. Germline-derived CDR1 and CDR2 are MDHEN and SYDVKM. The CDR3 has 15 residues. J is TRBJ2-7 and V is TRBV28, with TRBD2 matching over 8 bases. The specimen sequenced was PBMCs or T cells enriched from blood (not recorded which). The TCR sequence derives from a woman under 40 who had been exposed to COVID-19. CDR3 sequence reads: CASSGETGGNYEQYF. CDR3 in DNA: TGTGCCAGCTCGGGTGAGACGGGAGGGAACTACGAGCAGTACTTC.